Listed below are T cell receptor beta chains from one sample, sequenced in a study of T cell responses to AZD1222 COVID-19 vaccine. TCRdb's table, derived via immunoSEQ multiplex PCR, lists solely in-frame clones and lacks some. Of around 150,000 clones listed, around 94% were seen once; the top ten hold 1.3%. The sample was peripheral blood, taken on day 0 of AZD1222 vaccination. All receptors derive from an adult in good health. CDR3s include the opening cysteine and the closing phenylalanine or tryptophan. D genes are given only for firm matches. Some rows mark clone size as missing; the rest say once, few, many or name a class of expanded clone.

D: -
J: TRBJ2-1
size: -
V: TRBV10-2
DNA: TGCGCCACCACGGAGGGGGCAATCTACAATGAGCAGTTCTTC
CDR3: CATTEGAIYNEQFF

D: -
J: TRBJ1-2
size: -
V: TRBV28
DNA: TGTGCCAGCAGCCCACACGGTGAGAAGGGGTATGGCTACACCTTC
CDR3: CASSPHGEKGYGYTF

D: TRBD1
J: TRBJ1-2
size: -
V: TRBV12-3/TRBV12-4
DNA: TGTGCCAGCAGTTTGGGGACAGGGAACACCTTC
CDR3: CASSLGTGNTF

D: -
J: TRBJ1-5
size: few
V: TRBV6-4
DNA: TGTGCCAGCAGCGGGCAGGCAGGCTCCAATCAGCCCCAGCATTTT
CDR3: CASSGQAGSNQPQHF

D: -
J: TRBJ1-5
size: -
V: TRBV2
DNA: TGTGCCAGCTCAATGGGGGGAGGGGGAAAGAGTCAGCCCCAGCATTTT
CDR3: CASSMGGGGKSQPQHF

D: -
J: TRBJ2-3
size: -
V: TRBV5-1
DNA: TGCGCCAGCGGGAGGGGACAGGTCACAGATACGCAGTATTTT
CDR3: CASGRGQVTDTQYF

D: -
J: TRBJ1-1
size: -
V: TRBV2
DNA: TGTGCCAGCAGTCAAACAGGGATCACTGAAGCTTTCTTT
CDR3: CASSQTGITEAFF

D: -
J: TRBJ2-3
size: once
V: TRBV7-2
DNA: TGTGCCAGCAGCTTAGAAGGCACAGATACGCAGTATTTT
CDR3: CASSLEGTDTQYF

D: -
J: TRBJ2-5
size: -
V: TRBV6-1
DNA: TGTGCCAGCAGTGAAATGAGGGTAGCGAGTGGGGAGACCCAGTACTTC
CDR3: CASSEMRVASGETQYF

D: -
J: TRBJ1-6
size: -
V: TRBV4-1
DNA: TGCGCCAGCCAGCCAGGCGGGACTTTAAATTCACCCCTCCACTTT
CDR3: CASQPGGTLNSPLHF

D: TRBD1
J: TRBJ1-6
size: -
V: TRBV5-1
DNA: TGCGCCAGCAACCAGGGAGGGCAGGGGGATTACAATTCACCCCTCCACTTT
CDR3: CASNQGGQGDYNSPLHF

D: -
J: TRBJ1-1
size: -
V: TRBV6-1
DNA: TGTGCCAGCAGTGAAATTGCGGGGGCTGTCACTGAAGCTTTCTTT
CDR3: CASSEIAGAVTEAFF

D: -
J: TRBJ2-1
size: -
V: TRBV6-5
DNA: TGTGCCAGCGGGCCCTGGGGGAAGTCCTACAATGAGCAGTTCTTC
CDR3: CASGPWGKSYNEQFF

D: -
J: TRBJ2-3
size: -
V: TRBV4-3
DNA: TGCGCCAGCAGCCTAGGACTGGAATCGCGCACAGATACGCAGTATTTT
CDR3: CASSLGLESRTDTQYF

D: -
J: TRBJ1-2
size: -
V: TRBV19
DNA: TGTGCCAGTAGTATTGGCAGGGGACCCGGCTACACCTTC
CDR3: CASSIGRGPGYTF

D: TRBD1
J: TRBJ1-1
size: -
V: TRBV10-3
DNA: TGTGCCATCAGTGAAGACAGGGACACTGAAGCTTTCTTT
CDR3: CAISEDRDTEAFF

D: -
J: TRBJ1-2
size: -
V: TRBV5-1
DNA: TGCGCCAGCAGCCTACGACAAAACTATGGCTACACCTTC
CDR3: CASSLRQNYGYTF

D: -
J: TRBJ1-1
size: -
V: TRBV5-1
DNA: TGCGCCAGCAGCTTGGCCTTGTTGGGGGCTGAAGCTTTCTTT
CDR3: CASSLALLGAEAFF

D: TRBD2
J: TRBJ2-2
size: -
V: TRBV28
DNA: TGTGCCAGCAGTTTCCGACTAGCGGGCACCGGGGAGCTGTTTTTT
CDR3: CASSFRLAGTGELFF

D: -
J: TRBJ2-3
size: -
V: TRBV5-4
DNA: TGTGCCAGCAGCTTGGGCCCGGGAACAGATACGCAGTATTTT
CDR3: CASSLGPGTDTQYF

D: -
J: TRBJ2-1
size: -
V: TRBV14
DNA: TGTGCCAGCAGCCAAGCTCGACCGGGTATTGGGTGGTTCTTC
CDR3: CASSQARPGIGWFF

D: -
J: TRBJ2-5
size: -
V: TRBV28
DNA: TGTGCCAGCAGTTACGGGACCCTAGAGACCCAGTACTTC
CDR3: CASSYGTLETQYF

D: -
J: TRBJ2-1
size: -
V: TRBV7-2
DNA: TGTGCCAGCAGCTTATGCCCGGACTTAACTTGTGAGCAGTTCTTC
CDR3: CASSLCPDLTCEQFF

D: TRBD2
J: TRBJ2-3
size: -
V: TRBV9
DNA: TGTGCCTCTAGCGGGGACACAGATACGCAGTATTTT
CDR3: CASSGDTDTQYF

D: -
J: TRBJ1-1
size: once
V: TRBV2
DNA: TGTGCCAGCAGTGAGTTGGCGGTGAACACTGAAGCTTTCTTT
CDR3: CASSELAVNTEAFF

D: -
J: TRBJ2-3
size: -
V: TRBV19
DNA: TGTGCCAGTAGTAATGTGGTTACGCAGTATTTT
CDR3: CASSNVVTQYF

D: -
J: TRBJ1-5
size: few
V: TRBV12-5
DNA: TGTGCTAGTGGTGTGAGGAGCAATCAGCCCCAGCATTTT
CDR3: CASGVRSNQPQHF

D: -
J: TRBJ2-5
size: -
V: TRBV6-2/TRBV6-3
DNA: TGTGCCAGCAGTTACTCTAGCGTCGAGACCCAGTACTTC
CDR3: CASSYSSVETQYF

D: -
J: TRBJ1-5
size: -
V: TRBV7-2
DNA: TGTGCCAGCAGCTTATCGACCAATCAGCCCCAGCATTTT
CDR3: CASSLSTNQPQHF

D: -
J: TRBJ2-1
size: -
V: TRBV2
DNA: TGTGCCAGCAGTGTGGGGGTAGGCAATGAGCAGTTCTTC
CDR3: CASSVGVGNEQFF

D: -
J: TRBJ2-5
size: -
V: TRBV6-1
DNA: TGTGCCAGCAGTGAAGCGAGAAACAGGGTGGGAGAGACCCAGTACTTC
CDR3: CASSEARNRVGETQYF

D: TRBD1
J: TRBJ1-2
size: -
V: TRBV3-1/TRBV3-2
DNA: TGTGCCAGCAGCCACCCCCGGACAGGGCGCTATGGCTACACCTTC
CDR3: CASSHPRTGRYGYTF

D: -
J: TRBJ2-3
size: -
V: TRBV3-1/TRBV3-2
DNA: TGTGCCAGCAGCCAAGACATCCAGCGCCCAGATACGCAGTATTTT
CDR3: CASSQDIQRPDTQYF

D: -
J: TRBJ2-1
size: -
V: TRBV6-5
DNA: TGTGCCAGCAGCGACAGGTTTAGAGACAATGAGCAGTTCTTC
CDR3: CASSDRFRDNEQFF

D: TRBD1
J: TRBJ1-2
size: -
V: TRBV9
DNA: TGTGCCAGCAGTGGACCGGGACAGGGGATGAATGGCTACACCTTC
CDR3: CASSGPGQGMNGYTF

D: TRBD1
J: TRBJ2-5
size: -
V: TRBV19
DNA: TGTGCCAGTAGTTGGGACAGGGGAGAGACCCAGTACTTC
CDR3: CASSWDRGETQYF

D: TRBD1
J: TRBJ2-2
size: -
V: TRBV4-2
DNA: TGTGCCAGCAGCCGTCGAGGACAGGGGGTCACCGGGGAGCTGTTTTTT
CDR3: CASSRRGQGVTGELFF

D: TRBD1
J: TRBJ1-5
size: -
V: TRBV28
DNA: TGTGCCAGCAGACCAGGGGGCGACGCGAGGCCCCAGCATTTT
CDR3: CASRPGGDARPQHF

D: TRBD2
J: TRBJ2-3
size: -
V: TRBV7-9
DNA: TGTGCCAGCAGCTCCACTAGCGGGGGGGAGGCAGATACGCAGTATTTT
CDR3: CASSSTSGGEADTQYF

D: -
J: TRBJ2-3
size: -
V: TRBV6-5
DNA: TGTGCCAGCAGTTACGGGACGGCAGGGCTGACAGATACGCAGTATTTT
CDR3: CASSYGTAGLTDTQYF

D: -
J: TRBJ2-2
size: -
V: TRBV5-1
DNA: TGCGCCAGCAGCTTTCTTTCCGGCACAACCTACACCGGGGAGCTGTTTTTT
CDR3: CASSFLSGTTYTGELFF

D: TRBD1
J: TRBJ1-1
size: once
V: TRBV5-8
DNA: TGTGCCAGCAGCTCGAGGACAGGGACATTCGAGAACACTGAAGCTTTCTTT
CDR3: CASSSRTGTFENTEAFF

D: -
J: TRBJ2-4
size: -
V: TRBV4-1
DNA: TGCGCCAGCAGCCAAGGAAGGAGCAGCGGGCGACTCAAAAACATTCAGTACTTC
CDR3: CASSQGRSSGRLKNIQYF

D: -
J: TRBJ2-2
size: -
V: TRBV5-1
DNA: TGCGCCAGCAGCTTGATCGTGGGTGCCGGGGAGCTGTTTTTT
CDR3: CASSLIVGAGELFF

D: -
J: TRBJ1-2
size: -
V: TRBV19
DNA: TGTGCCAGTAACCCTATTGCGGGGCCGACTAACTATGGCTACACCTTC
CDR3: CASNPIAGPTNYGYTF

D: -
J: TRBJ1-2
size: -
V: TRBV27
DNA: TGTGCCAGCAGTTTATGGGCCTATGGCTACACCTTC
CDR3: CASSLWAYGYTF

D: -
J: TRBJ1-2
size: -
V: TRBV10-2
DNA: TGCGCCAGCAGTGATGGACCCTATGGCTACACCTTC
CDR3: CASSDGPYGYTF

D: -
J: TRBJ1-5
size: -
V: TRBV11-2
DNA: TGTGCCAGCAGCCGAAACAATCAGCCCCAGCATTTT
CDR3: CASSRNNQPQHF

D: TRBD2
J: TRBJ2-1
size: -
V: TRBV7-3
DNA: TGTGCCAGCAGCTTAGTGAGTAGCGGGGGCCAGCAGTTCTTC
CDR3: CASSLVSSGGQQFF

D: TRBD1
J: TRBJ1-2
size: once
V: TRBV5-1
DNA: TGCGCCAGCAGCCCTTCCGGGACAGGAGGGTATGGCTACACCTTC
CDR3: CASSPSGTGGYGYTF

D: -
J: TRBJ1-1
size: -
V: TRBV6-5
DNA: TGTGCCAGCAGTTCCCCCGGGACCCAATCTGAAGCTTTCTTT
CDR3: CASSSPGTQSEAFF

D: -
J: TRBJ1-1
size: once
V: TRBV10-3
DNA: TGTGCCATCAGTGACAGGTTGAACACTGAAGCTTTCTTT
CDR3: CAISDRLNTEAFF

D: -
J: TRBJ1-2
size: few
V: TRBV27
DNA: TGTGCCAGCAGTCCCCTCTCATCGCTGAACTATGGCTACACCTTC
CDR3: CASSPLSSLNYGYTF

D: -
J: TRBJ2-5
size: -
V: TRBV4-1
DNA: TGCGCCAGCAGCCAAGATCTCTGGGCGACCCAGTACTTC
CDR3: CASSQDLWATQYF

D: -
J: TRBJ2-1
size: -
V: TRBV3-1/TRBV3-2
DNA: TGTGCCAGCAGCCAAGAGTTGAGGAATGAGCAGTTCTTC
CDR3: CASSQELRNEQFF

D: TRBD2
J: TRBJ2-2
size: -
V: TRBV4-2
DNA: TGTGCCAGCAGCCAAGGGAGTAGAACTAGCGGGAGGGCCTCGGGCACCGGGGAGCTGTTTTTT
CDR3: CASSQGSRTSGRASGTGELFF

D: TRBD1
J: TRBJ2-3
size: -
V: TRBV5-6
DNA: TGTGCCAGCAGCTTGCCGGGACAGGGAATAGATACGCAGTATTTT
CDR3: CASSLPGQGIDTQYF

D: TRBD2
J: TRBJ2-1
size: once
V: TRBV19
DNA: TGTGCCAGTAGCGGTCGGTGGGTGGCGGGAGGGAACAATGAGCAGTTCTTC
CDR3: CASSGRWVAGGNNEQFF

D: -
J: TRBJ2-1
size: -
V: TRBV19
DNA: TGTGCCAGTAGTACCCGACCCGCCGGGCCCTACAATGAGCAGTTCTTC
CDR3: CASSTRPAGPYNEQFF